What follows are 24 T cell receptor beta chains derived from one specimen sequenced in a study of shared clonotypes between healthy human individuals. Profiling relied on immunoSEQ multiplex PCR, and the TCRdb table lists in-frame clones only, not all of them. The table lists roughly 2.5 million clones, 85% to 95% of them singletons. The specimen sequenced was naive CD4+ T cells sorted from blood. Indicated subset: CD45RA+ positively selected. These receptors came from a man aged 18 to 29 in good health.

The CDR3 reads CASIRQRGGTDTQYF. Here the CDR3 DNA reads TGTGCCAGCATCCGACAGCGGGGGGGCACAGATACGCAGTATTTT. V is TRBV7-2 and J is TRBJ2-3; 9 bases are a match to TRBD2. CDR1 and CDR2 from the germline V gene are SGHTA and FQGNSA. This CDR3 comprises 15 residues. V lost 7 bases, J lost 1 base, and 6 bases stayed unmatched.

The DNA of the CDR3 is TGTGCCAGCTCGGACAGGGGGATGACCCAGTACTTC. Translating it yields CASSDRGMTQYF. The chain has TRBV28 and TRBJ2-5; 10 nucleotides align to TRBD1. The CDR3 length is 12 residues. CDR1 is MDHEN, CDR2 SYDVKM, per germline. The trim removed 8 bases at V and 7 bases at J, leaving 4 bases unmatched. Variable domain in full (rest from reference TRBV28 and TRBJ2-5): DVKVTQSSRYLVKRTGEKVFLECVQDMDHENMFWYRQDPGLGLRLIYFSYDVKMKEKGDIPEGYSVSREKKERFSLILESASTNQTSMYLCASSDRGMTQYFGPGTRLLVL.

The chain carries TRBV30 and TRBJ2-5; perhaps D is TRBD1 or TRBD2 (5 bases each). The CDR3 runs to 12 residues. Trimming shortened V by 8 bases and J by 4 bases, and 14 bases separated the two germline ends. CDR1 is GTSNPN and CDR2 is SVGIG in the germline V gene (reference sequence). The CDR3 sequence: CARRGDGETQYF. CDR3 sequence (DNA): TGTGCCCGTAGGGGAGATGGAGAGACCCAGTACTTC.

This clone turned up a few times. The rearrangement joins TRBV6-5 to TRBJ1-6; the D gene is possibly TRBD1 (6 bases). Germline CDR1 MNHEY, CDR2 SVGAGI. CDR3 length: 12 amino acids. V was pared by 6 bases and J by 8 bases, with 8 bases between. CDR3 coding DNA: TGTGCCAGCAGATACAGGGATTCACCCCTCCACTTT. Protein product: CASRYRDSPLHF.

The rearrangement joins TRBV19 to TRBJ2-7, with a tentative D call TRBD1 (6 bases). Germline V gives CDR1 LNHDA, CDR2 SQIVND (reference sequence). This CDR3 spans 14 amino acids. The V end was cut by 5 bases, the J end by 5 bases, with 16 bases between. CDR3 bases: TGTGCCAGTAGTGTGGAGACAGGTATCGACGAGCAGTACTTC. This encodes CASSVETGIDEQYF.

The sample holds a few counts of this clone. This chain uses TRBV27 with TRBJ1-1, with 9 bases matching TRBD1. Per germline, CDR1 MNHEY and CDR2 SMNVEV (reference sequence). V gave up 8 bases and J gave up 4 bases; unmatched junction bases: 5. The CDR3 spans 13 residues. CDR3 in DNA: TGTGCCAGCGCTTGGACAGGGGTCACTGAAGCTTTCTTT. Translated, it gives CASAWTGVTEAFF.

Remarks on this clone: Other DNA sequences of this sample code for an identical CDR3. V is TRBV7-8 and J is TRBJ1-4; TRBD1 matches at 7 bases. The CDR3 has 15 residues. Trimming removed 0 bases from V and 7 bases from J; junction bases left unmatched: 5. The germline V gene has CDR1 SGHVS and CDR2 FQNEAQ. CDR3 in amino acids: CASSLAGGSGEKLFF. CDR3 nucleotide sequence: TGTGCCAGCAGCTTAGCAGGGGGCTCGGGTGAAAAACTGTTTTTT.

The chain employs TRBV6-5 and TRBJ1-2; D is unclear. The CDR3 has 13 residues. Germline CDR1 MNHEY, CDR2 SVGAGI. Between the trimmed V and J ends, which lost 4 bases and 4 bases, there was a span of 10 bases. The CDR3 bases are TGTGCCAGCAGTTCGGACGGCGGCTATGGCTACACCTTC. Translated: CASSSDGGYGYTF.

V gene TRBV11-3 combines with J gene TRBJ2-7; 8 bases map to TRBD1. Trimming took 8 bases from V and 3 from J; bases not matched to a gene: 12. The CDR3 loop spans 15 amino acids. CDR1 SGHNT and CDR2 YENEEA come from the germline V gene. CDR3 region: CASGPPGTGDYEQYF. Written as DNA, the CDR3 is TGTGCCAGCGGCCCGCCCGGGACAGGTGACTACGAGCAGTACTTC. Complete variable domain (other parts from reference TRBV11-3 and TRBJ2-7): EAGVVQSPRYKIIEKKQPVAFWCNPISGHNTLYWYLQNLGQGPELLIRYENEEAVDDSQLPKDRFSAERLKGVDSTLKIQPAELGDSAVYLCASGPPGTGDYEQYFGPGTRLTVT.

CDR3 sequence (DNA): TGCGCCAGCAGCTTGGAGGTACCTTCGACTAATGAAAAACTGTTTTTT. It codes for CASSLEVPSTNEKLFF. V usage is TRBV5-1 and J usage is TRBJ1-4, with unresolved D. V shed 0 bases and J shed 2 bases, with 11 bases lying between them. In germline, CDR1 is SGHRS, CDR2 YFSETQ. The CDR3 is made up of 16 amino acids.

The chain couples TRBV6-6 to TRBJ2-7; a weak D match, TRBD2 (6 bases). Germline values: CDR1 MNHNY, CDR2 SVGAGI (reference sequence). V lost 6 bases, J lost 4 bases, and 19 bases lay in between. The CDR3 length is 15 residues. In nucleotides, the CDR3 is TGTGCCAGCAGCCCTGGGACTCTCGGAGGATACGAGCAGTACTTC. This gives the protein CASSPGTLGGYEQYF.

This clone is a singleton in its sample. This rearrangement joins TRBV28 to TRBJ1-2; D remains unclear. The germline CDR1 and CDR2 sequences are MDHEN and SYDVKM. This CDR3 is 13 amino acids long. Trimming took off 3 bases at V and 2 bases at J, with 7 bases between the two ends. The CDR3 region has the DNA TGTGCCAGCAGTTTCGTACACAACTATGGCTACACCTTC. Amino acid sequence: CASSFVHNYGYTF.

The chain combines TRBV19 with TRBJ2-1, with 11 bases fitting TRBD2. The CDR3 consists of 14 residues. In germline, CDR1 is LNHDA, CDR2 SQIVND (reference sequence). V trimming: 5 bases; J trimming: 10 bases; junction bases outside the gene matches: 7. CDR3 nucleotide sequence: TGTGCCAGTAGTGTTAGCGGGGGGGCCGGGGAGCAGTTCTTC. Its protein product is CASSVSGGAGEQFF.

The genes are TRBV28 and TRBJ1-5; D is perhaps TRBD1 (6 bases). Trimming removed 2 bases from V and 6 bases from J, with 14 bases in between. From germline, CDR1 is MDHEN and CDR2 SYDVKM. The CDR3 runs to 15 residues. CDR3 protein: CASSLGGIRSQPQHF. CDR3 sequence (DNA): TGTGCCAGCAGTTTAGGGGGCATAAGAAGTCAGCCCCAGCATTTT. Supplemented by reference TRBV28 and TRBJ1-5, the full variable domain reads DVKVTQSSRYLVKRTGEKVFLECVQDMDHENMFWYRQDPGLGLRLIYFSYDVKMKEKGDIPEGYSVSREKKERFSLILESASTNQTSMYLCASSLGGIRSQPQHFGDGTRLSIL.

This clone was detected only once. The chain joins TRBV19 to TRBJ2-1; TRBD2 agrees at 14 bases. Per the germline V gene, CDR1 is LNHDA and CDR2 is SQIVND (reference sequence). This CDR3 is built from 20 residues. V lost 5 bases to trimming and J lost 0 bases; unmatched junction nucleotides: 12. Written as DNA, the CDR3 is TGTGCCAGTAGTTATCCCGGACTAGCGGGGGGCGTCCCCTCCTACAATGAGCAGTTCTTC. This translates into CASSYPGLAGGVPSYNEQFF.

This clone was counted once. Here the CDR3 DNA reads TGTGCCAGCAGCTTAGTGGGGTTTGCAACTAATGAAAAACTGTTTTTT. It encodes CASSLVGFATNEKLFF. This chain uses TRBV7-2 with TRBJ1-4; D is ambiguous. The V gene lost 1 base and the J gene lost 0 bases, with 9 bases spanning the gap. The CDR3 totals 16 residues. Germline loops: CDR1 SGHTA, CDR2 FQGNSA.

The CDR3 DNA sequence: TGTGCCAGCACCCACGGGGGGGGAAACACCGGGGAGCTGTTTTTT. Protein sequence: CASTHGGGNTGELFF. The rearrangement joins TRBV6-1 to TRBJ2-2; 8 positions agree with TRBD2. CDR3 length: 15 amino acids. V shed 7 bases and J 2 bases; nucleotides not matched to a gene: 6. Germline V CDR1 and CDR2: MNHNS, SASEGT.

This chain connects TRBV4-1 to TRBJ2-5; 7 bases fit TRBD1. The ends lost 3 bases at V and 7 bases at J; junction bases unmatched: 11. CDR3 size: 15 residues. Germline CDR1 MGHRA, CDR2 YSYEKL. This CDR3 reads CASSHPDRDVGTQYF. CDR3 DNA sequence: TGCGCCAGCAGCCACCCAGACAGGGATGTAGGGACCCAGTACTTC.

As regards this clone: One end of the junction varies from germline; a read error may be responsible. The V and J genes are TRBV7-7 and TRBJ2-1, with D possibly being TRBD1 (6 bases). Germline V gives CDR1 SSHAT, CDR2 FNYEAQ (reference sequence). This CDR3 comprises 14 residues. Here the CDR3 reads CASSLAGTSNEQFF. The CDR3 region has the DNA TGTGCTAGCAGCTTGGCCGGGACAAGCAATGAGCAGTTCTTC.

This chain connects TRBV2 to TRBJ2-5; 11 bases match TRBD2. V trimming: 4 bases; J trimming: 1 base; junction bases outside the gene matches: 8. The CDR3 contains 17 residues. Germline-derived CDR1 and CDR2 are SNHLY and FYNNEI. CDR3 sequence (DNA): TGTGCCAGCAGTGGACAACTAGCGGGGGCCTTCCAAGAGACCCAGTACTTC. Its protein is CASSGQLAGAFQETQYF.

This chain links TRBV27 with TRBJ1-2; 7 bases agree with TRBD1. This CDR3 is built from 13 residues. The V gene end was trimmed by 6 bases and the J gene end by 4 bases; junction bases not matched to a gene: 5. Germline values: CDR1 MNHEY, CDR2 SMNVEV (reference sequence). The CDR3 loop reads CASSNRGGYGYTF. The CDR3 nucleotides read TGTGCCAGCAGCAACAGGGGCGGCTATGGCTACACCTTC.

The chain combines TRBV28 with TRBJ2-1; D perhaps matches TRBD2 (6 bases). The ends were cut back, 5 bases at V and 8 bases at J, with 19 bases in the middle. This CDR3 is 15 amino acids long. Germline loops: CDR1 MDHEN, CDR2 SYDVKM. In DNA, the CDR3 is TGTGCCAGCAGTCCACCGGGACTGGGGTTGTATGAGCAGTTCTTC. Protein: CASSPPGLGLYEQFF.

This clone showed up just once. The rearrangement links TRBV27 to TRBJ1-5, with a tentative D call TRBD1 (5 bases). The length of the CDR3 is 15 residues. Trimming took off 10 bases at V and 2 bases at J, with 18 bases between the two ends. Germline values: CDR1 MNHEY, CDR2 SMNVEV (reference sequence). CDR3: CATKPPGGGNQPQHF. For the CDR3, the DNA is TGTGCCACAAAGCCCCCTGGGGGTGGCAATCAGCCCCAGCATTTT.

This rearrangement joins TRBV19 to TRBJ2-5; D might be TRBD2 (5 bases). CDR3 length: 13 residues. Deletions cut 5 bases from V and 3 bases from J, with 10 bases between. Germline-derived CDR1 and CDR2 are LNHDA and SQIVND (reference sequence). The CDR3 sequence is CASSPGTEETQYF. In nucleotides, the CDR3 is TGTGCCAGTAGTCCGGGAACTGAAGAGACCCAGTACTTC. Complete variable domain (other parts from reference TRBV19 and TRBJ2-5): DGGITQSPKYLFRKEGQNVTLSCEQNLNHDAMYWYRQDPGQGLRLIYYSQIVNDFQKGDIAEGYSVSREKKESFPLTVTSAQKNPTAFYLCASSPGTEETQYFGPGTRLLVL.